This T cell receptor (beta chain) was recovered during a study of PD-1 blockade in mismatch repair-deficient tumors. At the level of the study: Patients had 12 mismatch repair-deficient cancer types, all previously treated and progressing.

TCR sequencing covered a few patients who responded to pembrolizumab. This CDR3 has 15 amino acids. V lost 0 bases, J lost 2 bases, and 9 bases lay in between. Per germline, CDR1 LGHNA and CDR2 YSLEER. Clones were read by immunoSEQ multiplex PCR, and TCRdb kept only the in-frame ones, dropping some. Counted here are about 100,000 clones, 82% occurring once; the ten biggest clones make up around 5.8%. This clone was detected only once. The antigen is not known. Study-wide results and caveats: Rapid post-treatment expansion, then contraction, generally preceding radiologic response, marked tumor-resident clones.

This TCR was recovered from an adult with mismatch repair-deficient cancer. The V call is TRBV4-3, the J call TRBJ2-3; D may match TRBD1 or TRBD2 (5 bases each). The source was peripheral blood, collected 36 weeks after starting pembrolizumab. The CDR3 loop is CASSQEAGTTDTQYF. The CDR3 DNA is TGCGCCAGCAGCCAAGAAGCAGGGACCACAGATACGCAGTATTTT.